This T cell receptor (beta chain) was sequenced for a study of blood T cell repertoires in COVID-19. Trimming removed 11 bases at V and 2 bases at J, with 12 bases between. The CDR3 totals 12 residues. The germline CDR1 and CDR2 sequences are ENHRY and SYGVKD. This study enrolled people aged about 18 to 95 from about two dozen US geographic areas. Profiling relied on immunoSEQ multiplex PCR, and the TCRdb table lists in-frame clones only, not all of them. This sample has a few hundred thousand clones, with 85% to 90% found just once. What was sequenced was PBMCs or T cells enriched from blood (not recorded which). The TCR was taken from a man younger than 35 who had recovered from COVID-19. The chain couples TRBV10-3 to TRBJ1-1, with D possibly being TRBD1 (5 bases). DNA for the CDR3: TGTGCCGCCGGGAGGGGAAACACTGAAGCTTTCTTT. Protein sequence: CAAGRGNTEAFF.